The sample holds many counts of the clone carrying this T cell receptor beta chain. RNA transcripts served as template for amplifying TCR beta CDR3 sequences. Following a first-round RT-PCR that used HTBI primers, a second-round multiplex PCR was carried out. TCRdb processed the multiplex PCR reads anew with MiXCR; each CDR3 protein has one entry. In the table there are hundreds of thousands of distinct CDR3 sequences, about 20% of which are singletons. Hyperthyroidism showing no ophthalmopathy within 18 months of follow-up was stable. Serum thyroxine and TRAb, along with clinical symptoms, thyroid ultrasound and orbital computed tomography, were what diagnosis relied on. PBMCs originated in around 11 ml of fresh peripheral blood. The data were taken from a study of Graves' ophthalmopathy and Graves' hyperthyroidism. Germline lookup yields CDR1 ENHRY and CDR2 SYGVKD. The trim removed 10 bases at V and 3 bases at J, leaving 14 bases unmatched. The CDR3 has 17 residues.

The chain carries TRBV10-3 and TRBJ2-7; 14 nucleotides match TRBD2. This TCR came from a woman between 18 and 29 years old with stable Graves' hyperthyroidism. Some clones in this sample may be carry-over from other donors' samples. The sample taken for sequencing was peripheral blood. CDR3 nucleotides: TGTGCCACCGCGGGGACTAGCGGGAGAGGGGGCTACTACGAGCAGTACTTC. Translation: CATAGTSGRGGYYEQYF.